The 10 T cell receptor beta chains listed next were all sequenced from one sample in a study of persistence of HIV-infected CD4 T cells. Their antigens are not known. The stimulus was an HIV-1 Gag 15-mer peptide pool, about 1 ug/peptide/mL. Sorting of responding CD4+ T cells relied on upregulated CD40 ligand together with CD69. This was the immunoSEQ version 4 assay in survey mode. TCRdb's table, derived via immunoSEQ multiplex PCR, lists solely in-frame clones and lacks some. The table lists about 32,000 clones, roughly 71% of them singletons, with roughly 1.3% in the top ten. This specimen was CD4+ T cells sorted from PBMCs after roughly 20-hour stimulation, taken from a patient who received antiretroviral therapy. The receptors were gathered from an adult man with HIV who was CMV-seropositive.

V is TRBV30 and J is TRBJ1-5; D possibly corresponds to TRBD1 (6 bases). Germline CDR1 and CDR2: GTSNPN and SVGIG (reference sequence). Trimming removed 2 bases at V and 4 bases at J, with 12 bases between. The CDR3 has 14 residues. Written as DNA, the CDR3 is TGTGCCTGGAGTCCCACAGGGCTAAATCAGCCCCAGCATTTT. The encoded protein is CAWSPTGLNQPQHF.

The V and J genes are TRBV9 and TRBJ2-5, with 8 bases matching TRBD2. This CDR3 has 14 amino acids. Germline CDR1 SGDLS, CDR2 YYNGEE. With V trimmed by 0 bases and J by 4 bases, 2 bases remained unmatched. The CDR3 bases are TGTGCCAGCAGCGTAGCCGGGGGGGGAGAGACCCAGTACTTC. As protein: CASSVAGGGETQYF.

The chain recombines TRBV9 with TRBJ1-4, with a tentative D call TRBD1 (6 bases). V lost 3 bases and J lost 3, with 18 bases in between. CDR1 and CDR2 (germline): SGDLS, YYNGEE. The CDR3 runs 17 residues. The CDR3 DNA reads TGTGCCAGCAGCGCAGGGACAAACGCTCGGTCTAATGAAAAACTGTTTTTT. Protein: CASSAGTNARSNEKLFF.

This sequence joins TRBV7-8 and TRBJ2-4; 7 nucleotides line up with TRBD1. In germline, CDR1 is SGHVS, CDR2 FQNEAQ. Unmatched junction bases numbered 5, after V lost 5 bases and J lost 1 base. The CDR3 consists of 15 residues. Here the CDR3 reads CASSRDRDAKNIQYF. CDR3 sequence (DNA): TGTGCCAGCAGCCGAGACAGGGATGCCAAAAACATTCAGTACTTC. The variable domain in full, completed from reference TRBV7-8 and TRBJ2-4, reads GAGVSQSPRYKVAKRGQDVALRCDPISGHVSLFWYQQALGQGPEFLTYFQNEAQLDKSGLPSDRFFAERPEGSVSTLKIQRTQQEDSAVYLCASSRDRDAKNIQYFGAGTRLSVL.

V is TRBV5-1 and J is TRBJ1-5; 7 nucleotides line up with TRBD1. The length of the CDR3 is 18 residues. V gave up 5 bases and J gave up 0 bases; unmatched junction bases: 14. Germline V gene sequence: CDR1 SGHRS, CDR2 YFSETQ. The CDR3, as DNA: TGCGCCAGCAGAAGAAGGACAGGCAGCCCTGATAGCAATCAGCCCCAGCATTTT. This sequence encodes CASRRRTGSPDSNQPQHF.

V gene TRBV7-6 combines with J gene TRBJ2-3; D uncertain. Germline V lookup: CDR1 SGHVS, CDR2 FNYEAQ. This CDR3 has 14 residues. Trimming took 2 bases from V and 6 from J, leaving 12 bases between them. CDR3 nucleotide sequence: TGTGCCAGCAGCTTAAATGTTTTGGGGGATACGCAGTATTTT. It codes for CASSLNVLGDTQYF.

This clone was counted between two and nine times. The same CDR3 arises from other DNA sequences in this sample as well. The rearrangement uses TRBV5-1 and TRBJ1-5; no clear D gene. CDR3 size: 15 residues. Germline V gene lookup returns CDR1 SGHRS and CDR2 YFSETQ. Between the trimmed V and J ends, which lost 0 bases and 1 base, there was a span of 8 bases. The CDR3 nucleotides read TGCGCCAGCAGCTTGGGGGGTATGAGCAATCAGCCCCAGCATTTT. Translation gives CASSLGGMSNQPQHF.

The CDR3 coding sequence is TGTGCCAGCAGCCCAAAATGGGCAGATACGCAGTATTTT. This encodes CASSPKWADTQYF. The chain is built from TRBV7-9 and TRBJ2-3; D is undetermined. Trimming left V 5 bases short and J 4 bases short, with 10 bases between. This CDR3 spans 13 amino acids. In germline, CDR1 is SEHNR, CDR2 FQNEAQ (reference sequence).

To note about this clone: Other DNA sequences in the sample encode the same CDR3. The rearrangement uses TRBV7-3 and TRBJ1-1; D is uncertain. From germline, CDR1 is SGHTA and CDR2 FQGTGA. Between the trimmed V and J ends, which lost 5 bases and 1 base, there was a span of 8 bases. The CDR3 has 13 residues. In nucleotides, the CDR3 is TGTGCCAGCAGCCTTAACAAGAACACTGAAGCTTTCTTT. It yields the protein CASSLNKNTEAFF.

This sequence joins TRBV5-5 and TRBJ1-5; D uncertain. Deletions cut 1 base from V and 0 bases from J, with 8 bases between. Germline V gene lookup returns CDR1 SGHKS and CDR2 YYEKEE (reference sequence). The CDR3 totals 15 residues. As DNA, the CDR3 is TGTGCCAGCAGCTTGCTCTGGCGTAGCAATCAGCCCCAGCATTTT. As protein: CASSLLWRSNQPQHF. Looking up the rest from reference TRBV5-5 and TRBJ1-5 gives the full variable domain: DAGVTQSPTHLIKTRGQQVTLRCSPISGHKSVSWYQQVLGQGPQFIFQYYEKEERGRGNFPDRFSARQFPNYSSELNVNALLLGDSALYLCASSLLWRSNQPQHFGDGTRLSIL.